This TCR beta chain is drawn from a study of blood T cell repertoires in COVID-19 (dated by TCRdb to about 2020). For the wider study: Samples from collaborators originated in the United States, Italy and Spain and spanned both the acute and convalescent phases of COVID-19. The material from the prospective study consisted of cDNA or gDNA derived from T cells, B-cell-depleted T cells, or PBMCs. Subjects who had been exposed to COVID-19, were actively infected with it, or had recovered from it provided the deeply sampled blood TCRbeta repertoires that made up the dataset. A freely available public database, intended as a resource for researchers studying the immune response to SARS-CoV-2, is where the repertoires were released. The samples were drawn from the first 160 participants of the ongoing ImmuneRACE study and from 1,200 or so subjects provided by 6 global collaborators. Sample metadata almost always included a de-identified subject ID, COVID-19 status, age in years and sex. Where available, HLA class I and class II types were obtained from metadata supplied by the sample provider rather than from assay-based typing. General conclusions and limits of the study: The quantity of clinical and demographic metadata differed by source and by participant and was supplied without curation.

Participants in the prospective study were aged 18 to 89 years, lived in approximately 26 United States geographic areas, and enrolled through a virtual design. In the prospective study, cohorts were assigned on the basis of participant-reported clinical history obtained from a screening survey and a study questionnaire. Recovered participants in ImmuneRACE Cohort 3 were defined as having two consecutive negative NP/OP PCR tests, clearance from a healthcare professional, or resolution of symptoms. In the prospective study, mobile phlebotomists collected whole blood, serum and a nasopharyngeal or oropharyngeal swab from each participant. Participants in the prospective study had the option to provide additional blood draws and questionnaires over an approximately 2-month period. Blood samples from the prospective study were shipped frozen or at room temperature prior to DNA extraction. As for this clone: No antigen is known for it. Base qualities are not at hand, and no much larger clone is one base apart.

Counted from cysteine to phenylalanine, this CDR3 has 14 amino acids. Just the 42-base CDR3 DNA is kept, in frame starting at base 1. Trimming costs V 5 bases and J 0 bases, and their ends lie 10 bases apart. CDR1 WSHSY and CDR2 SAAADI are derived from the germline V gene. TCRbeta CDR3 regions were amplified from genomic DNA using the immunoSEQ Assay, a bias-controlled multiplex PCR. Processing in the source paper ran as follows. The number of nucleated cells in each sample was estimated by amplification of reference gene primers within the assay. To quantify the absolute abundance of each unique TCRbeta CDR3 rearrangement, sequence reads were collapsed and filtered. For each sample, productive Simpson clonality was calculated by taking the square root of Simpson's diversity index across productive rearrangements. TCRdb limited this immuneACCESS table to in-frame rearrangements with V and J called. A share of clones is missing; checked studies link under half to unresolved V genes, and the rest is unexplained. From that table come the V and J calls and clone size; the DNA was used to work out D and trimming. Recorded for this sample are a few hundred thousand clones; more than 70% of them occurred a single time. The ten largest account for 1% to 1.5% of the sample.

The chain employs TRBV10-2 and TRBJ1-2, with no D gene named confidently. The clonotype comes from a man younger than 45 who had recovered from COVID-19. The material sequenced was PBMCs or T cells enriched from blood (not recorded which). The DNA is TGCGCCAGCAGTCCCGCGGGAGCTAACTATGGCTACACCTTC. Translated, it reads CASSPAGANYGYTF.